This TCR beta chain was sequenced for a study of cytomegalovirus exposure and HLA in healthy donors. Study results and caveats: In a later analysis, common viral pathogens appeared linked to several of the most significant clusters. Later on, a genetic analysis was performed. It linked a missense variant in DCLRE1C with V- and J-gene trimming of TCR beta.

Germline values: CDR1 MNHNY, CDR2 SVGAGI (reference sequence). CDR3 length equals 15 residues. Researchers ran the PCR with 60 Vbeta and 13 Jbeta primers. Assay used: immunoSEQ multiplex PCR; TCRdb lists only in-frame clones, some missing. There are approximately 150,000 clones in the sample; about 63% occur only once, and less than 3.5% lies in the top ten. A note on this clone: Its antigen is not identified.

The TCR comes from a woman aged 40 to 50 in good health and CMV-seropositive. The specimen was PBMCs. The J gene is TRBJ2-5, the V gene TRBV6-6, with 10 bases that match TRBD1. The DNA end is more similar to TRBJ2-7, so the J call may be wrong. Here the CDR3 reads CASSPRQGAAYEQYF. The CDR3 DNA reads TGTGCCAGCAGCCCTAGACAGGGGGCAGCCTACGAGCAGTACTTC.